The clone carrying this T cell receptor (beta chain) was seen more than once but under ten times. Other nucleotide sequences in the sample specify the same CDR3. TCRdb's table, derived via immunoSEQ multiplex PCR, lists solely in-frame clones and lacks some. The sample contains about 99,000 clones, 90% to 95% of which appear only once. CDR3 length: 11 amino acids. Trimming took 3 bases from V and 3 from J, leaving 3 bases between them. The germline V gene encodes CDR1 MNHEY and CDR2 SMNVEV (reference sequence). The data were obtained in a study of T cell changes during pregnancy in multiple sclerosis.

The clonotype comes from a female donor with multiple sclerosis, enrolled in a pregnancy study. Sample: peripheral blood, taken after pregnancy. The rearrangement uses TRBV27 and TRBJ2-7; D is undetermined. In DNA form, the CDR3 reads TGTGCCAGCAGTTTCGGCTACGAGCAGTACTTC. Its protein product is CASSFGYEQYF.